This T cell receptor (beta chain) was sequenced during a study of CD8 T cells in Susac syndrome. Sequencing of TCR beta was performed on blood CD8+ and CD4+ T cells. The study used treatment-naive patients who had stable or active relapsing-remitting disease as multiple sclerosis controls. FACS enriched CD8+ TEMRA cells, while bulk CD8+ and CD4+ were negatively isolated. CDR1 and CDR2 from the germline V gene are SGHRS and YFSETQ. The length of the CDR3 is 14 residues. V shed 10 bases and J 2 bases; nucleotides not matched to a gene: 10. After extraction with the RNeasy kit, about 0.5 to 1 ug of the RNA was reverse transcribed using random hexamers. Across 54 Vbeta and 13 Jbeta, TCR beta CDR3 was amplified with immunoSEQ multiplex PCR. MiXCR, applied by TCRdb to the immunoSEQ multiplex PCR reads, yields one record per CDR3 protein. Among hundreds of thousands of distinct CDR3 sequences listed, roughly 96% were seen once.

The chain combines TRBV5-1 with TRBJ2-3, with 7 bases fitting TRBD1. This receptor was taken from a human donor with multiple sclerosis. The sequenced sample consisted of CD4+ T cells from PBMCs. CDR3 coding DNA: TGCGCCGGGAAAACAGGGGAAGTCACAGATACGCAGTATTTT. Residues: CAGKTGEVTDTQYF.